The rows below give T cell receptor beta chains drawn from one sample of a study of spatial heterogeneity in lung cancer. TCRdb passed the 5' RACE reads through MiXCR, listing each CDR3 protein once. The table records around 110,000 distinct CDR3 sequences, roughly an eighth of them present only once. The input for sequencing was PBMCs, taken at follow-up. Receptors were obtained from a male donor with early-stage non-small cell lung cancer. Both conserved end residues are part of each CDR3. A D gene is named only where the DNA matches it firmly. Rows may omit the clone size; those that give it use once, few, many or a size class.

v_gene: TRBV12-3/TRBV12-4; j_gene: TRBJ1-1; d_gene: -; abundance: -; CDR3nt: TGTGCCAGCAGTTTAGTGCCCCATGAAGCTTTCTTT; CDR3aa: CASSLVPHEAFF
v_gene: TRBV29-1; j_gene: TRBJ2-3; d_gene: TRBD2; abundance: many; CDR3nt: TGCAGCGTTCTGCCCGCGGGAGTAGGAGATACGCAGTATTTT; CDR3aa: CSVLPAGVGDTQYF
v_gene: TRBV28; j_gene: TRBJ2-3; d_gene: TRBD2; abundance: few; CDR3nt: TGTGCCAGCAGGTCCCCGGGACTAGCCAGCACAGATACGCAGTATTTT; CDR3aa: CASRSPGLASTDTQYF
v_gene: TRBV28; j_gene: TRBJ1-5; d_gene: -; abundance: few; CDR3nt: TGTGCCAGCAGTCCCCCTTCCTGGCCCCAGCATTTT; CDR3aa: CASSPPSWPQHF
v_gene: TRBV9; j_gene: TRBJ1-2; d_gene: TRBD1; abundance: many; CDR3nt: TGTGCCAGCAGCGCGGTCGCCCACAGGGGGCGCCCGTTGGGCTACACCTTC; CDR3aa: CASSAVAHRGRPLGYTF
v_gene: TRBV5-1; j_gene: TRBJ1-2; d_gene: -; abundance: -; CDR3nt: TGCGCCAGCAGCCCGGACAGAGCCTTCTATGGCTACACCTTC; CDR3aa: CASSPDRAFYGYTF
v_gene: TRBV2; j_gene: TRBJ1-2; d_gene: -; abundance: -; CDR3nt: TGTGCCAGCAGTGAAGCGCTTGGGGGAATATATTATGGCTACACCTTC; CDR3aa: CASSEALGGIYYGYTF
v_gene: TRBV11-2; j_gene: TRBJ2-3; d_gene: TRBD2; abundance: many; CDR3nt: TGTGCCAGCAGCTTAGGATTCGGGGGGGGCACAGATACGCAGTATTTT; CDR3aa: CASSLGFGGGTDTQYF
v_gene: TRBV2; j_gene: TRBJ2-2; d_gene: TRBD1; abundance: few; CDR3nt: TGTGCCAGCAGTGTACAGGGGGTGAAGAACACCGGGGAGCTGTTTTTT; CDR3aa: CASSVQGVKNTGELFF
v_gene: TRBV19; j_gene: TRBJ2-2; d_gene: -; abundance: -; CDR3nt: TGTGCCAGTAAAAGGGGGACCGGCGGCGCCGGGGAGCTGTTTTTT; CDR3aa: CASKRGTGGAGELFF
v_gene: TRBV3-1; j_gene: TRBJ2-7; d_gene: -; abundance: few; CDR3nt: TGTGCCAGCAGCCGGGTGAGCAGGGGTGAGCAGTACTTC; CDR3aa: CASSRVSRGEQYF
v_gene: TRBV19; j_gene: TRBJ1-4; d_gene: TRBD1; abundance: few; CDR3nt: TGTGCCAGTAGCCCGGGACAGGGTCTTGAAAAACTGTTTTTT; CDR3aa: CASSPGQGLEKLFF